These 28 T cell receptor beta chains came from one sample sequenced in a study of T cell responses to AZD1222 COVID-19 vaccine. Measured with immunoSEQ multiplex PCR; TCRdb has only the in-frame clones, and not every one. Of about 140,000 clones listed, more than 85% were seen once; the top ten hold about 2.3%. Material: peripheral blood, obtained on day 0 of AZD1222 vaccination. Source of these receptors: an adult in good health.

The gene calls are TRBV7-6 and TRBJ1-1, with D unclear. The V end was cut by 2 bases, the J end by 1 base, with 8 bases between. Germline loops: CDR1 SGHVS, CDR2 FNYEAQ. The CDR3 loop spans 14 amino acids. CDR3 sequence: CASSLNPQNTEAFF. CDR3 bases: TGTGCCAGCAGCTTAAACCCGCAGAACACTGAAGCTTTCTTT.

This rearrangement joins TRBV2 to TRBJ1-5, with D unclear. The germline V and J ends were trimmed by 4 bases and 2 bases, with 6 bases remaining between them. This CDR3 region has 13 residues. CDR1 is SNHLY, CDR2 FYNNEI, per germline. The CDR3 is CASSGWGNQPQHF. DNA for the CDR3: TGTGCCAGCAGTGGATGGGGCAATCAGCCCCAGCATTTT.

V usage is TRBV7-6 and J usage is TRBJ2-2, with 9 bases lining up with TRBD2. The CDR3 contains 17 residues. CDR1 SGHVS and CDR2 FNYEAQ come from the germline V gene. V shed 5 bases, J shed 5 bases, and the junction held 12 bases outside the gene matches. CDR3 amino acids: CASSLLGREGRTGELFF. In DNA, the CDR3 is TGTGCCAGCAGCCTCTTAGGGCGGGAGGGCCGTACCGGGGAGCTGTTTTTT.

CDR3 protein: CASNLGQEAEAFF. DNA for the CDR3: TGTGCCAGCAACCTGGGACAGGAAGCTGAAGCTTTCTTT. The chain joins TRBV28 to TRBJ1-1, with 8 bases aligning to TRBD1. CDR1 MDHEN and CDR2 SYDVKM come from the germline V gene. V lost 7 bases, J lost 6 bases, and 7 bases stayed unmatched. The CDR3 is made up of 13 amino acids.

The CDR3 here is CASSQAGRGSGPWTQYF. The CDR3 region has the DNA TGCGCCAGCAGCCAGGCGGGACGGGGTAGCGGTCCTTGGACCCAGTACTTC. V and J are TRBV4-1 and TRBJ2-5; the D gene is possibly TRBD2 (6 bases). V was shortened by 3 bases and J by 7 bases, with 24 bases between the two germline ends. This CDR3 has 17 residues. Germline CDR1 is MGHRA and CDR2 is YSYEKL.

The chain uses TRBV27 and TRBJ2-7; 8 bases align to TRBD2. V dropped 2 bases and J dropped 4; count of bases not matched to a gene: 7. Germline CDR1 reads MNHEY; CDR2 reads SMNVEV (reference sequence). The CDR3 contains 15 residues. This chain's CDR3 is CASSLQSGSLYEQYF. The CDR3 DNA is TGTGCCAGCAGTTTACAGAGCGGGAGTCTTTACGAGCAGTACTTC.

V gene TRBV5-1 combines with J gene TRBJ1-3; TRBD1 agrees at 10 bases. Trimming took 0 bases from V and 4 from J; bases not matched to a gene: 4. Germline V gene lookup returns CDR1 SGHRS and CDR2 YFSETQ. This CDR3 is 16 amino acids long. The CDR3 reads CASSLEGTGEGNTIYF. The CDR3, as DNA: TGCGCCAGCAGCTTGGAAGGGACAGGGGAGGGAAACACCATATATTTT.

The rearrangement uses TRBV18 and TRBJ1-1; 7 nucleotides line up with TRBD1. With 6 bases clipped from V and 1 base from J, the junction kept 2 bases outside the gene matches. CDR1 is KGHSH, CDR2 LQKENI, per germline. The CDR3 is 13 residues long. The CDR3 is CASSRGANTEAFF. In nucleotides, the CDR3 is TGTGCCAGCTCCAGGGGGGCGAACACTGAAGCTTTCTTT.

J is TRBJ2-4 and V is TRBV2, with D perhaps TRBD1 (5 bases). Trimming took 7 bases from V and 1 from J, leaving 14 bases between them. The germline CDR1 and CDR2 sequences are SNHLY and FYNNEI. CDR3 length: 15 amino acids. CDR3 coding DNA: TGTGCCAGCAAAATACAGCAGGGCGCCAAAAACATTCAGTACTTC. This sequence encodes CASKIQQGAKNIQYF.

This chain uses TRBV6-5 with TRBJ1-5; TRBD1 matches at 7 bases. In germline, CDR1 is MNHEY, CDR2 SVGAGI. Trimming cost V 2 bases and J 3 bases; bases outside gene matches: 7. CDR3 length: 16 residues. The chain's CDR3 is CASSYPDRASNQPQHF. The CDR3 region has the DNA TGTGCCAGCAGTTACCCCGACAGGGCTTCCAATCAGCCCCAGCATTTT.

The rearrangement uses TRBV4-1 and TRBJ1-4; 7 nucleotides align to TRBD1. V was pared by 0 bases and J by 7 bases, with 5 bases of the junction left unmatched. This CDR3 spans 15 amino acids. Germline V gene data show CDR1 as MGHRA and CDR2 as YSYEKL. The CDR3 coding sequence is TGCGCCAGCAGCCAAGAAATCCAGGGGGTTGAAAAACTGTTTTTT. It codes for CASSQEIQGVEKLFF.

The rearrangement uses TRBV7-2 and TRBJ2-3; D unresolved. From germline, CDR1 is SGHTA and CDR2 FQGNSA. This CDR3 spans 15 amino acids. V lost 4 bases and J 0 bases, leaving 11 bases between the germline ends. The CDR3 DNA reads as TGTGCCAGCAGCTCAAGCAGAGTGAGCACAGATACGCAGTATTTT. It yields the protein CASSSSRVSTDTQYF.

The chain combines TRBV18 with TRBJ1-2; perhaps TRBD1 as D (5 bases). Looked up from germline, CDR1 is KGHSH and CDR2 is LQKENI. This CDR3 has 15 residues. Trimming left V 3 bases short and J 2 bases short, with 13 bases between. The CDR3: CASSPSGTVNYGYTF. The DNA for the CDR3 is TGTGCCAGCTCACCCTCAGGGACGGTGAACTATGGCTACACCTTC.

This CDR3 reads CASSSDSPRRYTDTQYF. The CDR3 nucleotides are TGTGCCAGCAGCTCCGACTCCCCGCGGCGGTACACAGATACGCAGTATTTT. The J gene is TRBJ2-3, the V gene TRBV7-9; D remains unclear. The CDR3 spans 17 residues. The V and J ends lost 4 bases and 2 bases respectively, with 19 bases between them. Germline loops: CDR1 SEHNR, CDR2 FQNEAQ (reference sequence).

This chain joins TRBV19 and TRBJ2-7; D is uncertain. Deletions cut 3 bases from V and 4 bases from J, with 22 bases between. Per the germline V gene, CDR1 is LNHDA and CDR2 is SQIVND (reference sequence). The CDR3 loop spans 17 amino acids. The CDR3 loop is CASSMFPRRSVPYEQYF. The CDR3 DNA sequence: TGTGCCAGTAGTATGTTCCCCCGGCGGTCGGTCCCGTACGAGCAGTACTTC.

This chain links TRBV19 with TRBJ2-2; D gene unclear. The germline CDR1 and CDR2 sequences are LNHDA and SQIVND (reference sequence). With 7 bases removed from V and 0 bases from J, the gap between germline ends came to 9 bases. CDR3 length: 14 residues. CDR3 sequence reads: CASNSASNTGELFF. The CDR3 DNA is TGTGCCAGTAATTCGGCCTCGAACACCGGGGAGCTGTTTTTT.

This chain connects TRBV4-2 to TRBJ1-4, with D hard to call. Germline CDR1 and CDR2: LGHNA and YNFKEQ. Trimming took 0 bases from V and 4 from J, leaving 12 bases between them. This CDR3 is built from 16 residues. The CDR3 sequence: CASSQDSNRINEKLFF. Written as DNA, the CDR3 is TGTGCCAGCAGCCAAGATAGCAACAGAATTAATGAAAAACTGTTTTTT.

This clone has a single count. The chain couples TRBV28 to TRBJ1-5, with 8 bases lining up with TRBD1. Trimming removed 7 bases from V and 0 bases from J; junction bases left unmatched: 8. The CDR3 is made up of 16 amino acids. The germline gives CDR1 MDHEN, CDR2 SYDVKM. The CDR3 loop reads CASTLTGGDSNQPQHF. DNA for the CDR3: TGTGCCAGCACCCTCACAGGGGGTGATAGCAATCAGCCCCAGCATTTT.

V gene TRBV2 combines with J gene TRBJ2-7; D is undetermined. Germline V gives CDR1 SNHLY, CDR2 FYNNEI. This CDR3 comprises 16 residues. V was pared by 6 bases and J by 2 bases, with 20 bases between. CDR3 sequence (DNA): TGTGCCAGCAGGGGATTGGCCCAATTGCAAGCCTACGAGCAGTACTTC. This encodes CASRGLAQLQAYEQYF.

The gene calls are TRBV19 and TRBJ1-2; the match to TRBD1 covers 8 bases. The V segment lost 5 bases and the J segment 3 bases; nucleotides outside the gene matches: 5. Germline V gene sequence: CDR1 LNHDA, CDR2 SQIVND (reference sequence). This CDR3 region has 14 residues. Here the CDR3 DNA reads TGTGCCAGTAGTCTCCGGGACAGGTACTATGGCTACACCTTC. It translates to CASSLRDRYYGYTF. Using reference TRBV19 and TRBJ1-2 for the parts outside the CDR3, the full variable domain is DGGITQSPKYLFRKEGQNVTLSCEQNLNHDAMYWYRQDPGQGLRLIYYSQIVNDFQKGDIAEGYSVSREKKESFPLTVTSAQKNPTAFYLCASSLRDRYYGYTFGSGTRLTVV.

V usage is TRBV28 and J usage is TRBJ2-1; 7 nucleotides agree with TRBD1. Per the germline V gene, CDR1 is MDHEN and CDR2 is SYDVKM. This CDR3 region has 15 residues. After removal of 5 bases from V and 3 bases from J, the junction contained 7 bases not matched to a gene. In DNA, the CDR3 is TGTGCCAGCAGTCCGCCGACAGGGCACTACAATGAGCAGTTCTTC. This sequence encodes CASSPPTGHYNEQFF. The variable domain in full, completed from reference TRBV28 and TRBJ2-1, reads DVKVTQSSRYLVKRTGEKVFLECVQDMDHENMFWYRQDPGLGLRLIYFSYDVKMKEKGDIPEGYSVSREKKERFSLILESASTNQTSMYLCASSPPTGHYNEQFFGPGTRLTVL.

The V call is TRBV19, the J call TRBJ1-1; D is ambiguous. The CDR3 totals 13 residues. The ends were cut back, 4 bases at V and 1 base at J, with 7 bases in the middle. From germline, CDR1 is LNHDA and CDR2 SQIVND (reference sequence). Written as DNA, the CDR3 is TGTGCCAGTAGTAACTGGAGGAACACTGAAGCTTTCTTT. Translated: CASSNWRNTEAFF.

J is TRBJ1-2 and V is TRBV28; 8 bases align to TRBD1. CDR3 length: 13 amino acids. The V gene's germline CDR1 is MDHEN and CDR2 SYDVKM. V lost 3 bases to trimming and J lost 11 bases; unmatched junction nucleotides: 8. The CDR3 nucleotides read TGTGCCAGCAGTTTGTCCAGGGGGCCGAGTTACACCTTC. Translation: CASSLSRGPSYTF.

V gene TRBV5-4 combines with J gene TRBJ1-4; TRBD1 matches at 7 bases. The junction had 10 bases not matched to a gene; V was cut back by 3 bases and J by 8 bases. Germline V lookup: CDR1 SGHNT, CDR2 YYREEE (reference sequence). The CDR3 has 15 amino acids. The CDR3 DNA reads TGTGCCAGCAGCTCCGAGACAGGGAAAGGCGAAAAACTGTTTTTT. Translating it yields CASSSETGKGEKLFF.

The DNA of the CDR3 is TGTGCCAGCAGTTACTTAGCAATCGAGGGCGGGGAGCTGTTTTTT. Its translation: CASSYLAIEGGELFF. The V gene is TRBV6-5, the J gene TRBJ2-2, with a possible D match to TRBD2 (5 bases). Trimming stripped 1 base from V and 7 bases from J, with 13 bases between. The CDR3 has 15 amino acids. Germline V gives CDR1 MNHEY, CDR2 SVGAGI.

The genes are TRBV3-1 (or the pseudogene TRBV3-2) and TRBJ1-6, with D possibly matching TRBD1 (6 bases). V was pared by 3 bases and J by 9 bases, with 15 bases between. Germline V lookup: CDR1 LGHDT, CDR2 YNNKEL (reference sequence). There are 15 residues in the CDR3. In DNA form, the CDR3 reads TGTGCCAGCAGCCATCAAGACAGGCCACTTTCACCCCTCCACTTT. Translating it yields CASSHQDRPLSPLHF.

This chain connects TRBV7-2 to TRBJ1-4; 10 positions match TRBD1. The CDR3 is made up of 15 amino acids. Germline V gives CDR1 SGHTA, CDR2 FQGNSA. The V gene end was trimmed by 5 bases and the J gene end by 8 bases; junction bases not matched to a gene: 8. The CDR3 nucleotides read TGTGCCAGCAGCCTAGGGGGGACAGGGGAAGAAAAACTGTTTTTT. It yields the protein CASSLGGTGEEKLFF.

The genes are TRBV6-1 and TRBJ2-1; D ambiguous. This CDR3 has 14 amino acids. Per the germline V gene, CDR1 is MNHNS and CDR2 is SASEGT. With 2 bases removed from V and 3 bases from J, the gap between germline ends came to 8 bases. CDR3: CASSEIFSYNEQFF. The CDR3, as DNA: TGTGCCAGCAGTGAAATTTTCAGCTACAATGAGCAGTTCTTC.